Listed below are T cell receptor beta chains from one sample, sequenced in a study of blood T cells in healthy people across ages. One entry per CDR3 protein results from TCRdb running MiXCR on the 5' RACE reads. The table lists some 320,000 distinct CDR3 sequences, 25% to 30% of them singletons. Specimen: blood. Source of these receptors: a woman in her seventies in good health. Both conserved end residues are part of each CDR3. Each record gives: clone size, J gene, V gene, D gene, CDR3 protein, CDR3 DNA. The D gene is left open where the match is weak. Expanded clones get a size class; other rows say once, few or many, or leave the size out.

clone_size: -; j_call: TRBJ2-3; v_call: TRBV6-6; d_call: TRBD1; cdr3_aa: CASRDHRGNTDTQYF; cdr3_nt: TGTGCCAGCAGAGACCACAGGGGAAACACAGATACGCAGTATTTT
clone_size: -; j_call: TRBJ2-7; v_call: TRBV6-2/TRBV6-3; d_call: -; cdr3_aa: CASTEGFAYEQYF; cdr3_nt: TGTGCCAGCACAGAAGGGTTCGCCTACGAGCAGTACTTC
clone_size: few; j_call: TRBJ2-2; v_call: TRBV29-1; d_call: TRBD1; cdr3_aa: CSVKGQVSDTGELFF; cdr3_nt: TGCAGCGTTAAAGGACAGGTTTCGGACACCGGGGAGCTGTTTTTT
clone_size: many; j_call: TRBJ2-1; v_call: TRBV7-9; d_call: TRBD1; cdr3_aa: CASNQRDRGSKLNEQFF; cdr3_nt: TGTGCCAGCAACCAACGGGACAGGGGATCGAAATTGAATGAGCAGTTCTTC
clone_size: -; j_call: TRBJ1-6; v_call: TRBV28; d_call: -; cdr3_aa: CASSTNSPLHF; cdr3_nt: TGTGCCAGCAGTACAAATTCACCCCTCCACTTT
clone_size: few; j_call: TRBJ1-1; v_call: TRBV6-5; d_call: -; cdr3_aa: CASSYRQSYTEAFF; cdr3_nt: TGTGCCAGCAGTTACCGGCAGTCGTACACTGAAGCTTTCTTT
clone_size: many; j_call: TRBJ2-7; v_call: TRBV29-1; d_call: -; cdr3_aa: CGALDYEQYF; cdr3_nt: TGCGGCGCCCTAGACTACGAGCAGTACTTC
clone_size: few; j_call: TRBJ2-1; v_call: TRBV29-1; d_call: TRBD2; cdr3_aa: CSVETSGSNEQFF; cdr3_nt: TGCAGCGTTGAAACTAGCGGGAGCAATGAGCAGTTCTTC
clone_size: few; j_call: TRBJ2-1; v_call: TRBV11-2; d_call: TRBD2; cdr3_aa: CASSLAWTSGTYNEQFF; cdr3_nt: TGTGCCAGCAGCTTAGCTTGGACTAGCGGAACCTACAATGAGCAGTTCTTC
clone_size: -; j_call: TRBJ2-5; v_call: TRBV18; d_call: TRBD1; cdr3_aa: CAGSPGTAQETQYF; cdr3_nt: TGTGCCGGCTCACCTGGGACAGCCCAAGAGACCCAGTACTTC
clone_size: many; j_call: TRBJ2-1; v_call: TRBV9; d_call: -; cdr3_aa: CASSVVFGQGWERGQVGSNNEQFF; cdr3_nt: TGTGCCAGCAGCGTAGTGTTTGGACAGGGATGGGAGCGGGGACAAGTTGGAAGCAACAATGAGCAGTTCTTC